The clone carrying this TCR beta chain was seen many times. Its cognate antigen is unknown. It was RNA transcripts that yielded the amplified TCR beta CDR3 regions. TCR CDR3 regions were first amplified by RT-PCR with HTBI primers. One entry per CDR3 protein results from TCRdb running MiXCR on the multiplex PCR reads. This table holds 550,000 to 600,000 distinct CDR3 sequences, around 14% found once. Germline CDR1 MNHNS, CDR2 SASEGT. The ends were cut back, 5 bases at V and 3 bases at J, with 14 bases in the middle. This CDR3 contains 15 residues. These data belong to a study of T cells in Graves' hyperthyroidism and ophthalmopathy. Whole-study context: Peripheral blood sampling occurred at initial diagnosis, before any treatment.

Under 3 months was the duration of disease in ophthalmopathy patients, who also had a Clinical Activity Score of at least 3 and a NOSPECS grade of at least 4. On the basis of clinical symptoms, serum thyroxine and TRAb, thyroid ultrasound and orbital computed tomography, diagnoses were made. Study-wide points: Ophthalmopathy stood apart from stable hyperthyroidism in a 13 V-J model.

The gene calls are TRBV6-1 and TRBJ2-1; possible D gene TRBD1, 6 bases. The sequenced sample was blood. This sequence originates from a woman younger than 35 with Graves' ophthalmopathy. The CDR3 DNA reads TGTGCCAGCAGTTTAGGACAGATCAGCTACAATGAGCAGTTCTTC. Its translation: CASSLGQISYNEQFF.